The next 25 T cell receptor beta chains were all read from a single sample in a study of T cells in tuberculosis. Clones were sequenced by immunoSEQ multiplex PCR, and TCRdb holds only the in-frame ones, with some missing. This sample yields about 34,000 clones, of which 91% are seen a single time; about 2.4% belongs to the top ten. Time point indicated: new active TB diagnosis, blood taken before or within 7 days of starting treatment. The sequences come from PBMCs, collected at tuberculosis diagnosis. These receptors originate from an adult with tuberculosis.

V and J are TRBV12-5 and TRBJ1-5; 10 bases align to TRBD1. The germline CDR1 and CDR2 sequences are LGHNT and FRNRAP. V dropped 0 bases and J dropped 3; count of bases not matched to a gene: 11. There are 19 residues in the CDR3. The CDR3 nucleotides are TGTGCTAGTGGTTTGGTACTAGGGACAGGGGTGACTGACAATCAGCCCCAGCATTTT. Protein: CASGLVLGTGVTDNQPQHF.

J is TRBJ2-3 and V is TRBV2; D gene uncertain. This CDR3 contains 11 residues. Germline V gives CDR1 SNHLY, CDR2 FYNNEI. Trimming shortened V by 4 bases and J by 6 bases, and 5 bases separated the two germline ends. CDR3 protein: CASSVEDTQYF. For the CDR3, the DNA is TGTGCCAGCAGTGTGGAGGATACGCAGTATTTT. The entire variable domain, with the rest obtained from reference TRBV2 and TRBJ2-3, is as follows: EPEVTQTPSHQVTQMGQEVILRCVPISNHLYFYWYRQILGQKVEFLVSFYNNEISEKSEIFDDQFSVERPDGSNFTLKIRSTKLEDSAMYFCASSVEDTQYFGPGTRLTVL.

The chain combines TRBV5-5 with TRBJ1-1; 10 nucleotides agree with TRBD1. The germline V gene has CDR1 SGHKS and CDR2 YYEKEE (reference sequence). The CDR3 spans 16 residues. The V segment lost 4 bases and the J segment 2 bases; nucleotides outside the gene matches: 8. This chain's CDR3 is CASSQTGGSVNTEAFF. The CDR3 coding sequence is TGTGCCAGCAGCCAGACAGGGGGCTCGGTAAACACTGAAGCTTTCTTT.

This clone was observed a single time. The chain joins TRBV11-2 to TRBJ2-3, with 8 nucleotides matching TRBD2. The length of the CDR3 is 18 residues. Germline V CDR1 and CDR2: SGHAT, FQNNGV. With V trimmed by 3 bases and J by 3 bases, 14 bases remained unmatched. In nucleotides, the CDR3 is TGTGCCAGCAGCTTGGGCCGGAACTCGGGGGGGGTTACAGATACGCAGTATTTT. Its translation: CASSLGRNSGGVTDTQYF.

Details on this clone: Because the CDR3's place on the DNA is in doubt, the DNA is left out and the CDR3 is given as listed by TCRdb. The V call is TRBV6-5, the J call TRBJ1-1; the D call TRBD1 from the table was never checked on the DNA. The CDR3 has 16 residues if both end residues are counted. Germline CDR1 and CDR2: MNHEY and SVGAGI. CDR3 in amino acids: CASSYGPLWQSTEAFF.

This sequence joins TRBV11-1 and TRBJ1-1; a weak D match, TRBD1 (6 bases). The V end was cut by 5 bases, the J end by 1 base, with 14 bases between. CDR1 and CDR2 (germline): SGHAT, FQDESV (reference sequence). This CDR3 is 15 amino acids long. This CDR3 reads CASSPAWTANTEAFF. The CDR3 region has the DNA TGTGCCAGCAGCCCCGCGTGGACAGCGAACACTGAAGCTTTCTTT.

This clone was observed a few times. The chain combines TRBV11-3 with TRBJ1-5; TRBD1 matches 9 bases. The CDR3 has 17 residues. The J segment lost 1 base and the V segment lost 5 bases, leaving 9 bases of the junction unmatched. CDR1 is SGHNT and CDR2 is YENEEA in the germline V gene. The CDR3 DNA reads as TGTGCCAGCAGCCTAGGACAGGGGAAAGGGAGCAATCAGCCCCAGCATTTT. Translation gives CASSLGQGKGSNQPQHF.

The V gene is TRBV6-5, the J gene TRBJ2-7; D gene uncertain. V was clipped by 7 bases and J by 0 bases, with 10 bases between them. CDR3 length equals 13 residues. Germline-derived CDR1 and CDR2 are MNHEY and SVGAGI. Written as DNA, the CDR3 is TGTGCCAGCACCCATGGGCGCTCCTACGAGCAGTACGTC. The encoded protein is CASTHGRSYEQYV.

This chain links TRBV5-4 with TRBJ1-6; D is possibly TRBD1 (6 bases). The length of the CDR3 is 15 residues. Germline V gene data show CDR1 as SGHNT and CDR2 as YYREEE (reference sequence). The V end was cut by 4 bases, the J end by 4 bases, with 12 bases between. The chain's CDR3 is CASSLQGIYNSPLHF. Written as DNA, the CDR3 is TGTGCCAGCAGCCTACAGGGAATATATAATTCACCCCTCCACTTT.

The chain links TRBV5-1 to TRBJ1-1; 11 nucleotides align to TRBD1. This CDR3 contains 15 residues. J was trimmed by 7 bases and V by 3 bases; bases with no gene match: 8. The germline CDR1 and CDR2 sequences are SGHRS and YFSETQ. The CDR3 DNA sequence: TGCGCCAGCAGCTACGAAGGACAGGGGGCTGGTGAAGCTTTCTTT. Translation gives CASSYEGQGAGEAFF.

This chain joins TRBV12-5 and TRBJ2-1, with D hard to call. Trimming left V 2 bases short and J 5 bases short, with 16 bases between. The CDR3 loop spans 16 amino acids. Germline CDR1 LGHNT, CDR2 FRNRAP. This chain's CDR3 is CASGLRVMGSNNEQFF. CDR3 nucleotide sequence: TGTGCTAGTGGTTTGCGAGTAATGGGCAGCAACAATGAGCAGTTCTTC.

This clone was detected once. The rearrangement uses TRBV10-3 and TRBJ1-5; TRBD1 matches at 7 bases. Germline assignment: CDR1 ENHRY and CDR2 SYGVKD. The CDR3 is 13 residues long. J was trimmed by 8 bases and V by 5 bases; bases with no gene match: 6. The DNA of the CDR3 is TGTGCCATCAGTTCCCTGGGGACAGAGCCCCAGCATTTT. Translated: CAISSLGTEPQHF.

The genes are TRBV14 and TRBJ2-7; 9 bases align to TRBD2. Germline V lookup: CDR1 SGHDN, CDR2 FVKESK. J lost 1 base, V lost 6 bases, and 7 bases had no gene match. The CDR3 totals 15 residues. CDR3 coding DNA: TGTGCCAGCAGTCTCCTAGCGGGGCTTTCCTACGAGCAGTACTTC. Its translation is CASSLLAGLSYEQYF. The whole variable domain, filled in from reference TRBV14 and TRBJ2-7, reads EAGVTQFPSHSVIEKGQTVTLRCDPISGHDNLYWYRRVMGKEIKFLLHFVKESKQDESGMPNNRFLAERTGGTYSTLKVQPAELEDSGVYFCASSLLAGLSYEQYFGPGTRLTVT.

The chain uses TRBV5-8 and TRBJ2-7; D is uncertain. Between the trimmed V and J ends, which lost 3 bases and 2 bases, there was a span of 9 bases. Germline CDR1 reads SGHTS; CDR2 reads YDEGEE. The CDR3 loop spans 13 amino acids. For the CDR3, the DNA is TGTGCCAGCAGCTCTCGACTGCCCTACGAGCAGTACGTC. Its translation: CASSSRLPYEQYV.

This clone was detected only once. The rearrangement uses TRBV19 and TRBJ1-2; possibly TRBD1 for D (5 bases). The CDR3 totals 13 residues. Trimming removed 5 bases at V and 8 bases at J, with 15 bases between. The V gene's germline CDR1 is LNHDA and CDR2 SQIVND (reference sequence). The CDR3 reads CASSPPGGKGYTF. The CDR3 DNA sequence: TGTGCCAGTAGTCCCCCCGGGGGGAAGGGCTACACCTTC.

This chain joins TRBV27 and TRBJ2-3, with a tentative D call TRBD1 (6 bases). CDR1 and CDR2 from the germline V gene are MNHEY and SMNVEV (reference sequence). Trimming removed 2 bases from V and 2 bases from J, with 11 bases in between. This CDR3 spans 15 amino acids. The CDR3 protein is CASSLVGGFTDTQYF. In DNA form, the CDR3 reads TGTGCCAGCAGTTTAGTAGGGGGATTCACAGATACGCAGTATTTT.

This clone has only a few counts. The V and J genes are TRBV7-3 and TRBJ1-6, with a weak D call TRBD1 (5 bases). The length of the CDR3 is 15 residues. Germline CDR1 and CDR2: SGHTA and FQGTGA. Trimming shortened V by 1 base and J by 9 bases, and 13 bases separated the two germline ends. The CDR3 is CASSLNPGMGSPLHF. DNA of the CDR3: TGTGCCAGCAGCTTAAACCCAGGGATGGGTTCACCCCTCCACTTT.

The chain has TRBV14 and TRBJ1-2; 8 bases align to TRBD1. V lost 3 bases and J lost 8; bases outside the gene matches: 8. This CDR3 has 14 residues. Germline-derived CDR1 and CDR2 are SGHDN and FVKESK. The CDR3 here is CASSQTDRVGGYTF. The CDR3 DNA sequence: TGTGCCAGCAGCCAGACGGACAGGGTGGGCGGCTACACCTTC.

This rearrangement joins TRBV4-3 to TRBJ2-7; 8 nucleotides line up with TRBD1. The CDR3 is 15 residues long. Per the germline V gene, CDR1 is LGHNA and CDR2 is YSLEER. The J segment lost 2 bases and the V segment lost 5 bases, leaving 8 bases of the junction unmatched. This CDR3 is CASSARTGTPYEQYF. Here the CDR3 DNA reads TGCGCCAGCAGCGCGCGGACAGGGACCCCCTACGAGCAGTACTTC.

CDR3 coding DNA: TGTGCCAGCAGCTTAGCTGCCCCCAAGGGGGACACTGAAGCTTTCTTT. Translating it yields CASSLAAPKGDTEAFF. V gene TRBV11-3 combines with J gene TRBJ1-1, with D tentatively TRBD1 (6 bases). V lost 1 base to trimming and J lost 3 bases, with 15 bases between them. Germline V gives CDR1 SGHNT, CDR2 YENEEA. The CDR3 is 16 residues long.

This sequence joins TRBV11-2 and TRBJ2-7; D possibly corresponds to TRBD1 (6 bases). V was trimmed by 6 bases and J by 6 bases, leaving 18 bases between them. Germline V gives CDR1 SGHAT, CDR2 FQNNGV. The CDR3 loop spans 14 amino acids. The CDR3 DNA reads TGTGCCAGCAGTTTCCTAGTATTGGGGGCCGAGCAGTACTTC. Amino acid sequence: CASSFLVLGAEQYF.

This clone was picked up one time. V is TRBV5-1 and J is TRBJ2-2; tentatively, D is TRBD1 (6 bases). Trimming removed 4 bases from V and 2 bases from J, with 15 bases in between. This CDR3 spans 16 amino acids. Germline V CDR1 and CDR2: SGHRS, YFSETQ. CDR3 nucleotides: TGCGCCAGCAGCATCCGGGACACCATTAACACCGGGGAGCTGTTTTTT. Translation gives CASSIRDTINTGELFF.

This CDR3 is CASSPRTVDFYGYTF. In nucleotides, the CDR3 is TGTGCCAGCAGCCCGAGGACAGTCGACTTCTATGGCTACACCTTC. The gene calls are TRBV7-2 and TRBJ1-2; possibly TRBD1 for D (6 bases). From germline, CDR1 is SGHTA and CDR2 FQGNSA. With 5 bases removed from V and 4 bases from J, the gap between germline ends came to 17 bases. The CDR3 runs 15 residues.

This rearrangement joins TRBV7-2 to TRBJ2-2, with TRBD1 matching 7 bases. The V gene's germline CDR1 is SGHTA and CDR2 FQGNSA. There are 16 residues in the CDR3. Losses at the gene ends were 5 bases for V and 6 bases for J; bases not matched to a gene: 12. The CDR3 nucleotides are TGTGCCAGCAGCGAGCGACAGGGCCTTAGGGCCGGGGAGCTGTTTTTT. Protein: CASSERQGLRAGELFF.

The V gene is TRBV6-4, the J gene TRBJ2-1; 9 bases match TRBD1. The CDR3 contains 15 residues. Germline loops: CDR1 MRHNA, CDR2 SNTAGT. The ends lost 4 bases at V and 9 bases at J; junction bases unmatched: 10. CDR3 DNA sequence: TGTGCCAGCAGTGGACTTGGACAGGGGAGGGTTGAGCAGTTCTTC. This encodes CASSGLGQGRVEQFF.